The clone carrying this TCR beta chain was picked up one time. The antigen is undetermined. The data are from a study of PD-1 blockade in classical Hodgkin lymphoma. Findings and limits, study-wide: In newly diagnosed patients, baseline TCR diversity was reportedly below that of healthy donors. When nivolumab was started under 1 year after ASCT, patients were excluded.

The CDR3 is made up of 18 amino acids. The trim removed 2 bases at V and 0 bases at J, leaving 10 bases unmatched. Germline CDR1 reads SGHRS; CDR2 reads YFSETQ. Generated by immunoSEQ multiplex PCR, the TCRdb table keeps only in-frame clones and is missing some. Counted here are more than 90,000 clones, roughly 79% occurring once; the ten biggest clones make up about 15%. After autologous stem cell transplantation all patients relapsed, and prior brentuximab vedotin exposure differed between cohorts. This TCR derives from a human donor with classical Hodgkin lymphoma. Material: peripheral blood mononuclear cells (PBMCs), obtained before the second cycle of nivolumab. V usage is TRBV5-1 and J usage is TRBJ2-7; 11 positions agree with TRBD2. The CDR3 region has the DNA TGCGCCAGCAGCTTCGAGACTAGCGGGACGTCACACTCCTACGAGCAGTACTTC. This codes for CASSFETSGTSHSYEQYF.